The 17 T cell receptor beta chains below were found in one sample sequenced in a study of response to subunit inactivated influenza vaccine (dated by TCRdb to between 2018 and 2020). The method behind the library was RT-PCR. The sample was run on an Illumina HiSeq 2500. TCRdb applied fastp at Q25 and MiXCR to the public reads, then kept only in-frame beta chains. Identical CDR3 protein sequences are pooled into one entry, listed with their most common genes and DNA. This sample has 400,000 to 650,000 distinct CDR3 sequences in its table, and approximately 7.3% of those were observed once. Of the sample, 10% to 15% falls within the top ten clones. The material was PBMCs from blood, obtained less than 25 months after vaccination. Receptor source: a man aged 50-75 years who received an inactivated influenza vaccine. Donor details come from another sample of the same person, matched by shared clones.

The rearrangement joins TRBV30 to TRBJ2-5; 7 positions match TRBD1. This CDR3 spans 15 amino acids. The germline V gene encodes CDR1 GTSNPN and CDR2 SVGIG (reference sequence). V trimming: 0 bases; J trimming: 5 bases; junction bases outside the gene matches: 9. This CDR3 reads CAWSVLGTARETQYF. DNA of the CDR3: TGTGCCTGGAGTGTACTAGGGACAGCTCGGGAGACCCAGTACTTC. The full variable domain, with the rest looked up from reference TRBV30 and TRBJ2-5, is SQTIHQWPATLVQPVGSPLSLECTVEGTSNPNLYWYRQAAGRGLQLLFYSVGIGQISSEVPQNLSASRPQDRQFILSSKKLLLSDSGFYLCAWSVLGTARETQYFGPGTRLLVL.

This clonotype was detected ten times or more. V gene TRBV20-1 combines with J gene TRBJ2-3, with D possibly matching TRBD2 (5 bases). Germline lookup yields CDR1 DFQATT and CDR2 SNEGSKA (reference sequence). V was pared by 0 bases and J by 2 bases, with 18 bases between. This CDR3 comprises 17 residues. The CDR3 DNA reads TGCAGTGCTAGAGATCGGTCTCCTAGCACTTCCACAGATACGCAGTATTTT. This sequence encodes CSARDRSPSTSTDTQYF.

Only a few counts were recorded for this clonotype. The V call is TRBV20-1, the J call TRBJ1-3; 10 bases agree with TRBD1. CDR3 length equals 16 residues. Germline trimming cut 2 bases from V and 2 bases from J; bases unmatched to any gene: 6. CDR1 is DFQATT, CDR2 SNEGSKA, per germline (reference sequence). The CDR3 DNA is TGCAGTGCTAGATTAGGACAGGGGGTCCCTGGAAACACCATATATTTT. Translated, it gives CSARLGQGVPGNTIYF.

This clonotype was seen more than once but under ten times. The chain carries TRBV20-1 and TRBJ1-4; D might be TRBD1 (5 bases). The CDR3 runs 13 residues. Germline V gene lookup returns CDR1 DFQATT and CDR2 SNEGSKA (reference sequence). DNA for the CDR3: TGCGGGAGGGGACGGAGTCTTAATGAAAAACTGTTTTTT. It codes for CGRGRSLNEKLFF.

Only a few counts were recorded for this clonotype. The V gene is TRBV4-1, the J gene TRBJ2-1; D possibly matches TRBD1 or TRBD2 (5 bases each). The CDR3 loop spans 14 amino acids. The V gene's germline CDR1 is MGHRA and CDR2 YSYEKL. V was shortened by 2 bases and J by 9 bases, with 14 bases between the two germline ends. The CDR3 protein is CASSQPQVGSEQFF. CDR3 bases: TGCGCCAGCAGCCAACCACAGGTGGGGAGTGAGCAGTTCTTC.

This rearrangement joins TRBV9 to TRBJ2-3; 7 bases align to TRBD2. CDR1 and CDR2 (germline): SGDLS, YYNGEE. The V segment lost 0 bases and the J segment 2 bases; nucleotides outside the gene matches: 6. This CDR3 has 16 amino acids. The CDR3 nucleotides read TGTGCCAGCAGCGTAGCTCCCACTAGCGACACAGATACGCAGTATTTT. Its translation: CASSVAPTSDTDTQYF.

For this clonotype: It is unclear where the CDR3 begins or ends on the DNA, so no DNA is shown, and the CDR3 is as TCRdb lists it. This chain links TRBV18 with TRBJ1-5. Inclusive of both ends, the CDR3 amounts to 13 amino acids. From germline, CDR1 is KGHSH and CDR2 LQKENI. CDR3 protein: CASSPGELLYQHF.

The gene calls are TRBV2 and TRBJ2-2; TRBD1 agrees at 8 bases. Germline trimming cut 2 bases from V and 2 bases from J; bases unmatched to any gene: 4. The CDR3 consists of 16 residues. In germline, CDR1 is SNHLY, CDR2 FYNNEI. The CDR3 sequence is CASSEQGAINTGELFF. DNA of the CDR3: TGTGCCAGCAGTGAACAGGGGGCGATCAACACCGGGGAGCTGTTTTTT.

This clonotype was counted between two and nine times. The gene calls are TRBV18 and TRBJ2-5; D is undetermined. The ends were cut back, 4 bases at V and 0 bases at J, with 9 bases in the middle. There are 14 residues in the CDR3. The V gene's germline CDR1 is KGHSH and CDR2 LQKENI. DNA of the CDR3: TGTGCCAGCTCACGAGCGACAAACCAAGAGACCCAGTACTTC. It yields the protein CASSRATNQETQYF.

This clonotype was detected only a few times. This chain uses TRBV7-9 with TRBJ1-1; no clear D. Deletions cut 0 bases from V and 2 bases from J, with 10 bases between. Germline assignment: CDR1 SEHNR and CDR2 FQNEAQ (reference sequence). The CDR3 sequence is 15 residues long. The chain's CDR3 is CASSLALMGNTEAFF. The CDR3 nucleotides are TGTGCCAGCAGCTTAGCGTTAATGGGTAACACTGAAGCTTTCTTT.

In its sample, this clonotype was seen a few times. J is TRBJ2-1 and V is TRBV30; 9 bases are shared with TRBD2. The trim removed 1 base at V and 6 bases at J, leaving 13 bases unmatched. The CDR3 contains 17 residues. CDR1 and CDR2 (germline): GTSNPN, SVGIG (reference sequence). This CDR3 is CAWSDSSGTKWINEQFF. CDR3 coding DNA: TGTGCCTGGAGTGACTCTAGCGGGACGAAGTGGATCAATGAGCAGTTCTTC.

This clonotype appeared many times. The gene calls are TRBV5-1 and TRBJ2-5, with TRBD1 matching over 8 bases. Germline assignment: CDR1 SGHRS and CDR2 YFSETQ. CDR3 length: 15 amino acids. The V gene end was trimmed by 0 bases and the J gene end by 1 base; junction bases not matched to a gene: 2. The chain's CDR3 is CASSLGTGFQETQYF. As DNA, the CDR3 is TGCGCCAGCAGCTTGGGGACAGGGTTCCAAGAGACCCAGTACTTC.

Notes on this clonotype: A much larger clonotype is one base distant, so this may be a read error. This chain joins TRBV20-1 and TRBJ1-2, with D tentatively TRBD1 (6 bases). Germline V gives CDR1 DFQATT, CDR2 SNEGSKA (reference sequence). The CDR3 runs 12 residues. The CDR3 bases are TGCAGTGCTTTCGACAGGATCTATAGCTACACCTTC. Translation gives CSAFDRIYSYTF.

This clonotype was counted a few times. The rearrangement uses TRBV5-6 and TRBJ2-2, with 8 positions matching TRBD2. Germline V gene sequence: CDR1 SGHDT, CDR2 YYEEEE. This CDR3 comprises 17 residues. With V trimmed by 2 bases and J by 1 base, 7 bases remained unmatched. The CDR3 sequence: CASSFPGAGGNTGELFF. Written as DNA, the CDR3 is TGTGCCAGCAGCTTCCCCGGCGCGGGGGGGAACACCGGGGAGCTGTTTTTT.

This clonotype turned up a few times. At one of its ends the junction is not consistent with the germline gene, which may arise from a read error. V is TRBV7-7 and J is TRBJ2-3, with D unclear. Germline V gene data show CDR1 as SSHAT and CDR2 as FNYEAQ (reference sequence). The CDR3 is 14 residues long. Written as DNA, the CDR3 is TGTGCTAGCAGCTTAGGTCCGAACACAGATACGCAGTATTTT. It codes for CASSLGPNTDTQYF.

This clonotype was detected a few times. The gene calls are TRBV20-1 and TRBJ2-1; 8 positions match TRBD2. The germline V gene encodes CDR1 DFQATT and CDR2 SNEGSKA (reference sequence). The length of the CDR3 is 16 residues. V lost 0 bases and J lost 7; bases outside the gene matches: 11. CDR3 sequence: CSARDWTGGPRNEQFF. In DNA form, the CDR3 reads TGCAGTGCTAGAGATTGGACGGGAGGGCCAAGGAATGAGCAGTTCTTC.

This clonotype was seen many times. The rearrangement uses TRBV9 and TRBJ2-5, with 10 bases identical to TRBD1. The CDR3 spans 14 residues. Per germline, CDR1 SGDLS and CDR2 YYNGEE. V gave up 5 bases and J gave up 6 bases; unmatched junction bases: 7. The CDR3 DNA is TGTGCCAGCAGTGACCGGGACAGGGGACAGACCCAGTACTTC. Residues: CASSDRDRGQTQYF. Filled out from reference TRBV9 and TRBJ2-5, the complete variable domain reads DSGVTQTPKHLITATGQRVTLRCSPRSGDLSVYWYQQSLDQGLQFLIQYYNGEERAKGNILERFSAQQFPDLHSELNLSSLELGDSALYFCASSDRDRGQTQYFGPGTRLLVL.